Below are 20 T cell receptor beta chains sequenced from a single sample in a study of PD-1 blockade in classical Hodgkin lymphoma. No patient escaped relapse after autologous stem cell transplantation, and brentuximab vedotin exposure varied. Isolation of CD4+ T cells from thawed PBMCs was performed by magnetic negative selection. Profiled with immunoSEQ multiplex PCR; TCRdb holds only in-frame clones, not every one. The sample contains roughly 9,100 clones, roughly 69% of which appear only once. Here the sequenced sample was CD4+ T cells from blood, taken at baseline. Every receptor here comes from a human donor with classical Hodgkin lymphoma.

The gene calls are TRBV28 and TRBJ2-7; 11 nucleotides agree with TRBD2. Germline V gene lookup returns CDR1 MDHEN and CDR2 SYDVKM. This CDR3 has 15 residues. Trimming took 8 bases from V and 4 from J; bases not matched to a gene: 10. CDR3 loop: CASGHSGRAQYEQYF. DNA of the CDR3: TGTGCCAGCGGCCATAGCGGGAGGGCGCAGTACGAGCAGTACTTC.

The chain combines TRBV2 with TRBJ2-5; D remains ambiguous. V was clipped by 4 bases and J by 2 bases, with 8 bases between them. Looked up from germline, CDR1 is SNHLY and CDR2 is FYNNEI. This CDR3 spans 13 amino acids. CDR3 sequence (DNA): TGTGCCAGCAGTGGACTGGTACAAGAGACCCAGTACTTC. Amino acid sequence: CASSGLVQETQYF.

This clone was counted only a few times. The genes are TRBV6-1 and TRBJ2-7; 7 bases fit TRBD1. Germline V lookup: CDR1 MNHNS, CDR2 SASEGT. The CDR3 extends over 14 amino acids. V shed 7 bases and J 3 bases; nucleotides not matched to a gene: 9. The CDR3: CASTRQGIGYEQYF. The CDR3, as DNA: TGTGCCAGCACCAGACAGGGAATTGGCTACGAGCAGTACTTC.

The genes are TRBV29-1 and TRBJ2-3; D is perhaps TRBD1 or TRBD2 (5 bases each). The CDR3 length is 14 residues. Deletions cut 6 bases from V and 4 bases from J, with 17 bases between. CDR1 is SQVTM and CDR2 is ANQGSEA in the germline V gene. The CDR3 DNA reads TGCAGCGTCGTACAGGCTAGCAGCGCAGATACGCAGTATTTT. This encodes CSVVQASSADTQYF.

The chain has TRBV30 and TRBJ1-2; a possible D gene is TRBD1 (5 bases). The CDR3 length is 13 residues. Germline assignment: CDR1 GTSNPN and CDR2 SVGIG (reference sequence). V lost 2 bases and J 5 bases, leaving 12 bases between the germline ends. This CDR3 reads CAWSSGPNYGYTF. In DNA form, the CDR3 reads TGTGCCTGGAGTTCAGGGCCCAATTATGGCTACACCTTC.

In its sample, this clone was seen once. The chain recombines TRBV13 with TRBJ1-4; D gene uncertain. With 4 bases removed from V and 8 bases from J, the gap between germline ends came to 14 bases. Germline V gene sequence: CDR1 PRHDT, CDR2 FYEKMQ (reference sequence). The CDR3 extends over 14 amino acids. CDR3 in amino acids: CASSSTTKREKLFF. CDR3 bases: TGTGCCAGCAGCTCCACTACCAAGAGGGAAAAACTGTTTTTT.

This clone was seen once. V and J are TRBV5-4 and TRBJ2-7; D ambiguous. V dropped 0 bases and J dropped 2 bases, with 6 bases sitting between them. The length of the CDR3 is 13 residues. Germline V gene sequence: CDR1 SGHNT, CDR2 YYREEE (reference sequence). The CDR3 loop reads CASSLGRTYEQYF. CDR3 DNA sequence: TGTGCCAGCAGCTTGGGAAGGACCTACGAGCAGTACTTC.

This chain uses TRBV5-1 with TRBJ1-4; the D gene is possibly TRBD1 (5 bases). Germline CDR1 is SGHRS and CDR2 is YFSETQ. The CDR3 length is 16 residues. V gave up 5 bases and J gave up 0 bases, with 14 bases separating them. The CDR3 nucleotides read TGCGCCAGCAGTATGCAGGGAACTGCAACTAATGAAAAACTGTTTTTT. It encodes CASSMQGTATNEKLFF.

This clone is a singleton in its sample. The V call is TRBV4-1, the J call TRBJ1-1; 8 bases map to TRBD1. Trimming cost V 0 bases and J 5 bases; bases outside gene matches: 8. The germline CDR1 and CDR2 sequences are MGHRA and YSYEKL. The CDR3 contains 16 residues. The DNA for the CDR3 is TGCGCCAGCAGCCAAGACGGCTACAGGGGGTTGACTGAAGCTTTCTTT. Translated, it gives CASSQDGYRGLTEAFF.

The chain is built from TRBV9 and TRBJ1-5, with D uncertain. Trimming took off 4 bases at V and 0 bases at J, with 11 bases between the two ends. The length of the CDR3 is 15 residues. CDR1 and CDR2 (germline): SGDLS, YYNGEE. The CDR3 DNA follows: TGTGCCAGCAGCCCCTGGGGAGATAGCAATCAGCCCCAGCATTTT. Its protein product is CASSPWGDSNQPQHF.

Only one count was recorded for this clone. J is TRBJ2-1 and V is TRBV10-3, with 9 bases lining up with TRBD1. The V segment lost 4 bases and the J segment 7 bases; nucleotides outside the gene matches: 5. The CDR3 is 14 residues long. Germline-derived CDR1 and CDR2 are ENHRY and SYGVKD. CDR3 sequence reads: CAISGPGTGNEQFF. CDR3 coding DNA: TGTGCCATCAGTGGCCCCGGGACAGGGAATGAGCAGTTCTTC.

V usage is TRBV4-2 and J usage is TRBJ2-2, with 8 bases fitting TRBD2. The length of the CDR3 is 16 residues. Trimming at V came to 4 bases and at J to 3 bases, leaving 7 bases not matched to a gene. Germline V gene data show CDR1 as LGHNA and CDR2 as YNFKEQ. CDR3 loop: CASSPQTSVDTGELFF. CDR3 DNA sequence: TGTGCCAGCAGCCCCCAGACTAGCGTGGACACCGGGGAGCTGTTTTTT.

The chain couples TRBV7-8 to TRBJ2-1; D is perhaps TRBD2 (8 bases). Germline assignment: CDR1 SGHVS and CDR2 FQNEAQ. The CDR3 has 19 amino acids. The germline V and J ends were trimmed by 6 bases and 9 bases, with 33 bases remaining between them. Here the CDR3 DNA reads TGTGCCAGCAGAGAGAGACAGGGTGGGGCTAGCGGGTTGCATGGTGAGCAGTTCTTC. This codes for CASRERQGGASGLHGEQFF.

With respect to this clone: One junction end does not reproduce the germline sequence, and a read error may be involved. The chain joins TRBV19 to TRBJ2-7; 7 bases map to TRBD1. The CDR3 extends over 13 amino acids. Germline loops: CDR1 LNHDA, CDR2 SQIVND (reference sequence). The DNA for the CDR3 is TGTGCCAGTAGTATAAGACAGGGCTACAAGCAGTACTTC. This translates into CASSIRQGYKQYF.

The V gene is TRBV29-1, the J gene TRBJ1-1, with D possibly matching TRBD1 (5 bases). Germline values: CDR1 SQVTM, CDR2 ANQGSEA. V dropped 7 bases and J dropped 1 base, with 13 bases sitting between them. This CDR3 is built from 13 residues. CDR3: CSASQGTNTEAFF. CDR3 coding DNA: TGCAGCGCAAGCCAAGGGACGAACACTGAAGCTTTCTTT.

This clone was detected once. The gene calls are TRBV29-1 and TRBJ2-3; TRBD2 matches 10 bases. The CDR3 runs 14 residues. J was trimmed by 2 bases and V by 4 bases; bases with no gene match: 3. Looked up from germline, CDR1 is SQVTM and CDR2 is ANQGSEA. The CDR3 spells CSVAGLAATDTQYF. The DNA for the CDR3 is TGCAGCGTTGCAGGACTAGCGGCCACAGATACGCAGTATTTT.

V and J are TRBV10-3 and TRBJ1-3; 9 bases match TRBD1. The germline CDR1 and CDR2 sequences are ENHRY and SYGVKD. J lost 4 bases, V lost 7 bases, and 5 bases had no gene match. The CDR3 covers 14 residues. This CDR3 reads CAITPGQGGNTIYF. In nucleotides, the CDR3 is TGTGCCATCACCCCGGGACAGGGAGGAAACACCATATATTTT.

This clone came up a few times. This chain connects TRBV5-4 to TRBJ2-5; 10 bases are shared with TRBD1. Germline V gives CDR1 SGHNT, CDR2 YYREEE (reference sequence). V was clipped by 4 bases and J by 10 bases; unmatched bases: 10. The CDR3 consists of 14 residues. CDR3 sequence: CASSEVPGQGNQYF. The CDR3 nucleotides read TGTGCCAGCAGCGAAGTTCCGGGACAGGGGAACCAGTACTTC.

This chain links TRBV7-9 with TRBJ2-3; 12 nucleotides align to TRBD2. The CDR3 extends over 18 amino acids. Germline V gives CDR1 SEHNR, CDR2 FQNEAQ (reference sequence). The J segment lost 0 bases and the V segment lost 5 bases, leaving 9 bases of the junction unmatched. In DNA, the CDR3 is TGTGCCAGCAGCCGGACTAGCGGGACACCCTCTAGCACAGATACGCAGTATTTT. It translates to CASSRTSGTPSSTDTQYF. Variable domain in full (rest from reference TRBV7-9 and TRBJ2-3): DTGVSQNPRHKITKRGQNVTFRCDPISEHNRLYWYRQTLGQGPEFLTYFQNEAQLEKSRLLSDRFSAERPKGSFSTLEIQRTEQGDSAMYLCASSRTSGTPSSTDTQYFGPGTRLTVL.

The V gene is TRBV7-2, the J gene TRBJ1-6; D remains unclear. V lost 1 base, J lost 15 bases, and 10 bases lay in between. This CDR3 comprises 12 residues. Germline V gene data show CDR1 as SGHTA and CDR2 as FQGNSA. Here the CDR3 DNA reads TGTGCCAGCAGCTTAGTTTTAGTGGACCTCCACTTT. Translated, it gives CASSLVLVDLHF.